This record covers a single TCR beta chain. Its antigen is still unknown. The record has no base qualities; no much larger clone is one base away. The CDR3 has 15 amino acids, counting the end cysteine and phenylalanine. The retained sequence is limited to the CDR3, 45 bases, with the frame set at the first base. V is trimmed back by 0 bases and J by 6 bases, and the junction contains 5 bases that no gene match accounts for. CDR1 SGHTA and CDR2 FQGNSA are derived from the germline V gene. The QIAamp DNA FFPE kit was used to extract genomic DNA from formalin-fixed paraffin-embedded autopsy tissue. This sample stems from a study of T cell repertoires in MIS-A myocarditis (dated 2022 in TCRdb). TCRbeta CDR3 regions were amplified with the immunoSEQ bias-controlled multiplex PCR and sequenced at high throughput. Under the source paper's analysis protocol: The immunoSEQ vendor pipeline collapsed and filtered CDR3 sequences to measure the abundance and frequency of each unique TCRbeta CDR3. Using a 90% global sequence identity threshold, CD-HIT clustered dominant CDR3 amino acid sequences together with SARS-CoV-2-specific ImmuneCODE TCRbeta sequences. A clone was classed as hyperexpanded at a frequency of 0.1 to 1 and as large at a frequency of 0.01 to 0.1. For the dominant clones, CDR3 amino acid sequences and V and J gene assignments were confirmed with MiXCR. The R stringdist package was used to calculate Levenshtein distances between the patient clonotypes and the ImmuneCODE hits. The table comes from immuneACCESS by way of TCRdb, which keeps in-frame sequences with V and J called. Part of the clones is missing from these tables; in studies checked, under half for an unresolved V gene and the rest for unknown reasons. The V and J calls and clone size are taken from that table; D and trimming were inferred from the DNA. The sample table records 9,500 to 13,000 clones; roughly 89% of these occur just once. About 2% of the sample comes from the top ten.

Rearrangement joined TRBV7-2 to TRBJ2-4; TRBD2 lines up with 7 middle nucleotides. The sequence was obtained from a man aged 18 to 29 with fulminant myocarditis from multisystem inflammatory syndrome in adults (MIS-A) after COVID-19. The sequencing sample was made of thoracic lymph node tissue obtained at autopsy. The CDR3 protein: CASSLALGGGNIQYF. The DNA is as follows: TGTGCCAGCAGCTTAGCGCTGGGGGGGGGAAACATTCAGTACTTC.